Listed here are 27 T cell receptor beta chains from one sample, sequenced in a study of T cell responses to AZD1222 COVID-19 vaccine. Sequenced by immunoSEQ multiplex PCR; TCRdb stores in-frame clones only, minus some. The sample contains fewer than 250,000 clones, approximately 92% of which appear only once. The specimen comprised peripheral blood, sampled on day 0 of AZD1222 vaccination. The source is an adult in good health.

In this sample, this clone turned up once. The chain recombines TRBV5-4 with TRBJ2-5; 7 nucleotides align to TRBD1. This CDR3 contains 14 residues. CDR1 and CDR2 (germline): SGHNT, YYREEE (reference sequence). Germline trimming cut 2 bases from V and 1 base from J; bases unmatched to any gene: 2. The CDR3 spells CASSLQGFQETQYF. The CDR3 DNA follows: TGTGCCAGCAGCTTACAGGGGTTCCAAGAGACCCAGTACTTC.

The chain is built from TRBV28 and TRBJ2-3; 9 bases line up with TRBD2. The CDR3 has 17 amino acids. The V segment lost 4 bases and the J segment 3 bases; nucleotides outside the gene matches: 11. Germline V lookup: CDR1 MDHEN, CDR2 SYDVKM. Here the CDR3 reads CASSSSVRLADTDTQYF. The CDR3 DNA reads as TGTGCCAGCAGTTCCTCGGTAAGACTAGCGGATACAGATACGCAGTATTTT.

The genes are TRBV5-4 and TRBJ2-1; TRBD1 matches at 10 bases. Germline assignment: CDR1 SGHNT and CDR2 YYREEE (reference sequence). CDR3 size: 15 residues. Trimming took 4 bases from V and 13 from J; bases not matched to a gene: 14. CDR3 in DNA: TGTGCCAGCAGCCGGGACAGGGGTTTGGGCCGGGACCAGTTCTTC. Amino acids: CASSRDRGLGRDQFF.

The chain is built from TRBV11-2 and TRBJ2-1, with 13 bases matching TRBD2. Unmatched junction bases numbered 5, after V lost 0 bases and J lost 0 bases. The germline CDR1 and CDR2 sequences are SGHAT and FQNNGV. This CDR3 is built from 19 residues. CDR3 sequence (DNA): TGTGCCAGCAGCTTAGATGGGACTAGCGGGGTGAGCTCCTACAATGAGCAGTTCTTC. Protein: CASSLDGTSGVSSYNEQFF. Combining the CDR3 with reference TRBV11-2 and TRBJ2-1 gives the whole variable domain EAGVAQSPRYKIIEKRQSVAFWCNPISGHATLYWYQQILGQGPKLLIQFQNNGVVDDSQLPKDRFSAERLKGVDSTLKIQPAKLEDSAVYLCASSLDGTSGVSSYNEQFFGPGTRLTVL.

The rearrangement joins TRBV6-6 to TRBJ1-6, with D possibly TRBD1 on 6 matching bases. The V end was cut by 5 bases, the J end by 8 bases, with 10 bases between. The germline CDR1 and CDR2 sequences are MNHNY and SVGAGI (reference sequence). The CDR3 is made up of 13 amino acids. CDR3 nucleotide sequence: TGTGCCAGCAGTGACAGGCCCGATTCACCCCTCCACTTT. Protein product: CASSDRPDSPLHF.

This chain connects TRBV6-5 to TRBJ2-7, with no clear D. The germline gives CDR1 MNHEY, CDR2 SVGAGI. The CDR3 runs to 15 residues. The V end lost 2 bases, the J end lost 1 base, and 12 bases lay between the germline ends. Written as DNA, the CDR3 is TGTGCCAGCAGTTACGGGGTAGGTCGATCCTACGAGCAGTACTTC. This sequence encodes CASSYGVGRSYEQYF.

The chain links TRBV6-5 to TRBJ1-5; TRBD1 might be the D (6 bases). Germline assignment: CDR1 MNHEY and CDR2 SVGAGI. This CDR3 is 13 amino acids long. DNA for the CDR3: TGTGCAACCAGGGGACTAGCAGGTCAGCCCCAGCATTTT. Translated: CATRGLAGQPQHF.

The CDR3 DNA sequence: TGTGCCACCAGTGTTTCAGCGAACACTGAAGCTTTCTTT. Amino acid sequence: CATSVSANTEAFF. The rearrangement links TRBV24-1 to TRBJ1-1; D not certain. Germline values: CDR1 KGHDR, CDR2 SFDVKD. The CDR3 is 13 residues long. Deletions cut 5 bases from V and 1 base from J, with 7 bases between.

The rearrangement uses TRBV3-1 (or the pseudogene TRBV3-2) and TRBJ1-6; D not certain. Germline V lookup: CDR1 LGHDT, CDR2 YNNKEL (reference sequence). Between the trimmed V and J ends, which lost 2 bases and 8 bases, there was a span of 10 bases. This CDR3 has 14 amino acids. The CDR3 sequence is CASSQSTLYSPLHF. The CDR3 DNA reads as TGTGCCAGCAGCCAATCAACCTTATATTCACCCCTCCACTTT.

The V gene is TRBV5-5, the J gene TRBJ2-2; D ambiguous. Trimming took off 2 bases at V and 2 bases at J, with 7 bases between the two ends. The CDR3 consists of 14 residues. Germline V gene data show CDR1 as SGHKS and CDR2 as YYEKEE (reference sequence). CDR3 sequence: CASSFPSNTGELFF. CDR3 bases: TGTGCCAGCAGCTTTCCCAGTAACACCGGGGAGCTGTTTTTT.

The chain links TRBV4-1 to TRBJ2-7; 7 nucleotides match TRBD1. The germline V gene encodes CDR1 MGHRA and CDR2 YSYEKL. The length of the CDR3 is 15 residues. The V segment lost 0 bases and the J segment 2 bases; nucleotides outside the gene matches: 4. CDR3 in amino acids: CASSQDPTGTYEQYF. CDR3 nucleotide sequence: TGCGCCAGCAGCCAAGACCCGACAGGGACCTACGAGCAGTACTTC.

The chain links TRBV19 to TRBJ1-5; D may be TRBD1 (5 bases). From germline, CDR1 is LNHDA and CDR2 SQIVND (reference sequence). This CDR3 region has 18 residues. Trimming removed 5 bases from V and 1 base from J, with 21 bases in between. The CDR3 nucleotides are TGTGCCAGTAGTCCCCGGGTCGGGGGGATGCTAAGCAATCAGCCCCAGCATTTT. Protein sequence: CASSPRVGGMLSNQPQHF.

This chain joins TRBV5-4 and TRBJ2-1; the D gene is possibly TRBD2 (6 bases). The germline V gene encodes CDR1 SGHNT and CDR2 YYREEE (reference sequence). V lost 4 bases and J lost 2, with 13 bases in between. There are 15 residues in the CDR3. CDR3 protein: CASSGGGFPYNEQFF. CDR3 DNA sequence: TGTGCCAGCAGCGGCGGAGGGTTTCCCTACAATGAGCAGTTCTTC.

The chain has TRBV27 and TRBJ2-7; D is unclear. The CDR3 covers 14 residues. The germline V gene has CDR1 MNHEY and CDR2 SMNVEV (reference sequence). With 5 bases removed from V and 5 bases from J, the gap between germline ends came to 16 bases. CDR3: CASSRKSTFDEQYF. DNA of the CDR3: TGTGCCAGCAGTCGCAAGAGTACGTTCGACGAGCAGTACTTC.

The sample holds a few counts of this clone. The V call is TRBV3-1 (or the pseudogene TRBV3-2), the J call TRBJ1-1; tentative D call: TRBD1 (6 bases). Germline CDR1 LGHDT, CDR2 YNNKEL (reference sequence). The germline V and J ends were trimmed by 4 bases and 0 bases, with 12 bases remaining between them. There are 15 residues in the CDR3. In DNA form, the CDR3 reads TGTGCCAGCAGCCTCCAGGGGACCCTGAACACTGAAGCTTTCTTT. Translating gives CASSLQGTLNTEAFF.

DNA for the CDR3: TGTGCCAGCAGCCCTGGGACCTCACCCCTCCACTTT. Amino acid sequence: CASSPGTSPLHF. The chain joins TRBV7-9 to TRBJ1-6; a possible D gene is TRBD1 (5 bases). The CDR3 has 12 amino acids. Trimming shortened V by 5 bases and J by 10 bases, and 9 bases separated the two germline ends. Per the germline V gene, CDR1 is SEHNR and CDR2 is FQNEAQ (reference sequence).

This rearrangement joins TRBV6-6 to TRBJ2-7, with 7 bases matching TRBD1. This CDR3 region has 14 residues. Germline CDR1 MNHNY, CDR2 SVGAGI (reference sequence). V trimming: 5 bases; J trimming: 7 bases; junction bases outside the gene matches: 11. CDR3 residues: CASSNRDRASEQYF. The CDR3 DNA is TGTGCCAGCAGTAACCGAGACAGGGCCAGTGAGCAGTACTTC.

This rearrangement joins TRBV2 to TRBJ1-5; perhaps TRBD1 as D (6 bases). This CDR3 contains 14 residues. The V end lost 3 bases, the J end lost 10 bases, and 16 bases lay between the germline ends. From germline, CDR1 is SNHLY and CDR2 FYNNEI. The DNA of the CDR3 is TGTGCCAGCAGTGACGGTCAGGGGATCCCTCCCCAGCATTTT. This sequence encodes CASSDGQGIPPQHF.

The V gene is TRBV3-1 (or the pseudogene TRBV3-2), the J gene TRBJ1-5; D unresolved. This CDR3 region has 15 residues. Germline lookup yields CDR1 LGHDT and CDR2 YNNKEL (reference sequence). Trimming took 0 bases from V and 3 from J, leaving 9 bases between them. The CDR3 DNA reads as TGTGCCAGCAGCCAAGATCTCAGAGACAATCAGCCCCAGCATTTT. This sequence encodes CASSQDLRDNQPQHF.

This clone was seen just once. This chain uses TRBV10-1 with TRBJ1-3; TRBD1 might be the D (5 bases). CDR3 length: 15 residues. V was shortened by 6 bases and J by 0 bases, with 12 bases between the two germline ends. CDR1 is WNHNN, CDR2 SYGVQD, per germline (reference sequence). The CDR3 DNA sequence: TGCGCCAGCAGAGCCCCAGGGTCCTCTGGAAACACCATATATTTT. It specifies CASRAPGSSGNTIYF.

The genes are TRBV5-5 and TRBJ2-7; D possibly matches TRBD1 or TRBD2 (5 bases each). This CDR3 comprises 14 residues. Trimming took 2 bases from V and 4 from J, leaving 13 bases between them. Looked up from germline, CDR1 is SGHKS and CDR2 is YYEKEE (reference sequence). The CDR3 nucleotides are TGTGCCAGCAGCTTTTTAGGGACGAGTTACGAGCAGTACTTC. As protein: CASSFLGTSYEQYF.

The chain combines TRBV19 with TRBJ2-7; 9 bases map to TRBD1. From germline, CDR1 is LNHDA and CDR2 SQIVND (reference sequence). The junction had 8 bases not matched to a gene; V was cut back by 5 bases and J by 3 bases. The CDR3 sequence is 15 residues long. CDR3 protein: CASSLSGTGSYEQYF. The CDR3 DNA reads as TGTGCCAGTAGTTTATCCGGGACAGGGAGCTACGAGCAGTACTTC.

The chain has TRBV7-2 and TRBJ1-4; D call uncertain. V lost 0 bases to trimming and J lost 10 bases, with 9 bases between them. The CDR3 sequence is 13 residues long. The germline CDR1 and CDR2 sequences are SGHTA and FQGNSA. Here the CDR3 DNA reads TGTGCCAGCAGCTTAGCGCAGAGAGGAAAACTGTTTTTT. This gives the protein CASSLAQRGKLFF.

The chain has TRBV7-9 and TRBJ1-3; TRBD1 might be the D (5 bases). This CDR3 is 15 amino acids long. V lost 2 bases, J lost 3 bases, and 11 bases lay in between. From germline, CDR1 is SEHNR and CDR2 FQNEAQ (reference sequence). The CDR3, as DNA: TGTGCCAGCAGCTTATATCTGGGGGATGGAAACACCATATATTTT. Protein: CASSLYLGDGNTIYF.

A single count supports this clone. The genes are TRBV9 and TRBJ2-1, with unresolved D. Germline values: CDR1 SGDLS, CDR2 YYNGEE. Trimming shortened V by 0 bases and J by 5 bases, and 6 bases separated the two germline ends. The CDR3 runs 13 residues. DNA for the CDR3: TGTGCCAGCAGCGTAGCTAAGGACAATGAGCAGTTCTTC. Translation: CASSVAKDNEQFF.

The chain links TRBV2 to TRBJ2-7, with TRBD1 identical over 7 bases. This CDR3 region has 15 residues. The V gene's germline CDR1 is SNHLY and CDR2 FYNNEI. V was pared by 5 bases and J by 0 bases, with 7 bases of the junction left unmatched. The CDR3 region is CASSSGTESSYEQYF. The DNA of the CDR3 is TGTGCCAGCAGTTCGGGGACAGAGAGCTCCTACGAGCAGTACTTC.

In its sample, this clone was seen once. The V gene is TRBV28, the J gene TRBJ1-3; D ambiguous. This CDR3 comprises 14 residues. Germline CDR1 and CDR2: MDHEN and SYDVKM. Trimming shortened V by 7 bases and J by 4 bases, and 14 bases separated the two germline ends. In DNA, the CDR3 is TGTGCCAGCAATACCCGGGCGCTCGGAAACACCATATATTTT. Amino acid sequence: CASNTRALGNTIYF.